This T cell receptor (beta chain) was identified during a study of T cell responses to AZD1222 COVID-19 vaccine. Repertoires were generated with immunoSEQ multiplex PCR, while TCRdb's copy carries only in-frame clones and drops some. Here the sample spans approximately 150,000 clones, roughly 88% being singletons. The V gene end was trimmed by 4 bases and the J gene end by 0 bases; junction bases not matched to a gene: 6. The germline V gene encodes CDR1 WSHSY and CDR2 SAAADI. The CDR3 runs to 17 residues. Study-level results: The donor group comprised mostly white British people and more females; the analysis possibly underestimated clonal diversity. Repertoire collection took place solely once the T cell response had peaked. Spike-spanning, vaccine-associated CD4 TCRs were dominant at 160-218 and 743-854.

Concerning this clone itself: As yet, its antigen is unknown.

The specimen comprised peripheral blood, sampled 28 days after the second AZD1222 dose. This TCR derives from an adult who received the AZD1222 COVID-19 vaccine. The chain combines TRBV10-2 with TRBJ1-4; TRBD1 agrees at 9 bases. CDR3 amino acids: CASSGGQGIATNEKLFF. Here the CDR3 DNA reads TGCGCCAGCAGTGGTGGACAGGGGATCGCAACTAATGAAAAACTGTTTTTT.